This TCR beta chain is from a study of T cells in pancreatic ductal adenocarcinoma. Study-wide findings and caveats: Tumor-versus-blood clonality comparisons may be biased toward lower tumor diversity.

In the case of this clone: Antigen unknown.

V was pared by 6 bases and J by 3 bases, with 19 bases of the junction left unmatched. CDR1 is SGHDT and CDR2 is YYEEEE in the germline V gene. This CDR3 is 19 amino acids long. The data were produced by immunoSEQ multiplex PCR, yet TCRdb's version contains in-frame clones alone and is incomplete. The sample records 85,000 to 120,000 clones, roughly 96% being singletons. No neoadjuvant therapy was given to the selected pancreatic ductal adenocarcinoma patients before their surgery. The chain couples TRBV5-6 to TRBJ2-3, with 10 bases that match TRBD2. The receptor was derived from a human donor with pancreatic ductal adenocarcinoma. The sequenced sample was PBMCs. DNA for the CDR3: TGTGCCAGCACCCTGGGGGGGGCTAGCGGGAGAGTCTTGACAGATACGCAGTATTTT. Translated: CASTLGGASGRVLTDTQYF.